The 10 T cell receptor beta chains below were found in one sample sequenced in a study of a mutant IDH1 vaccine in newly diagnosed glioma (dated by TCRdb to about 2021). Interpreted using the paper, the time point label stands for: week 5, during vaccination. Every vaccine dose consisted of 300 ug of a 20-mer mutant IDH1 peptide in Montanide, administered subcutaneously together with topical imiquimod. Antigens of these TCRs are unknown. Libraries were prepared through the immunoSEQ multiplex PCR assay. Drawn from immuneACCESS, this table holds only the in-frame rearrangements with V and J called that TCRdb kept. Clones are partly lost; checked studies trace under half to an unresolved V gene and leave the rest unexplained. Present in this sample are more than 9,500 clones, over 75% of which were seen just once. The ten most abundant clones make up more than 4.5% of the sample. The source was PBMCs, collected from a glioma patient whose treatment included an IDH1 peptide vaccine. These receptors all come from a middle-aged woman with glioma. Some clones in this sample may be carry-over from other donors' samples.

This chain uses TRBV29-1 with TRBJ1-1; a weak D match, TRBD1 (6 bases). The germline V gene has CDR1 SQVTM and CDR2 ANQGSEA. V lost 5 bases and J 3 bases, leaving 16 bases between the germline ends. The CDR3 sequence is 14 residues long. In DNA form, the CDR3 reads TGCAGCGTTCCACTACAGGGTCCCGACACTGAAGCTTTCTTT. Protein product: CSVPLQGPDTEAFF.

The chain uses TRBV5-1 and TRBJ2-3; TRBD2 might be the D (6 bases). The germline gives CDR1 SGHRS, CDR2 YFSETQ. Deletions cut 0 bases from V and 3 bases from J, with 8 bases between. CDR3 length: 14 residues. The CDR3 here is CASSLGGTTDTQYF. Written as DNA, the CDR3 is TGCGCCAGCAGCTTGGGGGGGACTACAGATACGCAGTATTTT. Complete variable domain (other parts from reference TRBV5-1 and TRBJ2-3): KAGVTQTPRYLIKTRGQQVTLSCSPISGHRSVSWYQQTPGQGLQFLFEYFSETQRNKGNFPGRFSGRQFSNSRSEMNVSTLELGDSALYLCASSLGGTTDTQYFGPGTRLTVL.

In DNA form, the CDR3 reads TGCGCCAGCAGCCAAGACTCCGGGACAGCAGCTTGGCAGTACTTC. Its translation is CASSQDSGTAAWQYF. The chain employs TRBV4-1 and TRBJ2-7, with 7 positions matching TRBD1. Germline assignment: CDR1 MGHRA and CDR2 YSYEKL. The CDR3 contains 15 residues. V gave up 0 bases and J gave up 9 bases; unmatched junction bases: 11.

This rearrangement joins TRBV9 to TRBJ1-3; 8 bases match TRBD1. The CDR3 sequence is 16 residues long. J lost 0 bases, V lost 4 bases, and 6 bases had no gene match. The germline V gene encodes CDR1 SGDLS and CDR2 YYNGEE. The CDR3 DNA sequence: TGTGCCAGCAGCTTAACAGGGGGGAGCTCTGGAAACACCATATATTTT. Translated, it gives CASSLTGGSSGNTIYF.

The J gene is TRBJ2-2, the V gene TRBV19, with D unresolved. This CDR3 is built from 14 residues. V lost 5 bases and J lost 4, with 11 bases in between. Looked up from germline, CDR1 is LNHDA and CDR2 is SQIVND (reference sequence). CDR3 protein: CASSSRIPTGELFF. CDR3 bases: TGTGCCAGTAGTTCCAGGATCCCCACCGGGGAGCTGTTTTTT. Looking up the rest from reference TRBV19 and TRBJ2-2 gives the full variable domain: DGGITQSPKYLFRKEGQNVTLSCEQNLNHDAMYWYRQDPGQGLRLIYYSQIVNDFQKGDIAEGYSVSREKKESFPLTVTSAQKNPTAFYLCASSSRIPTGELFFGEGSRLTVL.

The gene calls are TRBV2 and TRBJ2-7; D is uncertain. This CDR3 contains 14 residues. Germline V gene sequence: CDR1 SNHLY, CDR2 FYNNEI. Trimming removed 7 bases at V and 2 bases at J, with 15 bases between. Here the CDR3 reads CASTKASVTYEQYF. Here the CDR3 DNA reads TGTGCCAGCACCAAAGCCTCTGTTACCTACGAGCAGTACTTC.

The rearrangement joins TRBV19 to TRBJ1-5; perhaps TRBD1 as D (5 bases). Per the germline V gene, CDR1 is LNHDA and CDR2 is SQIVND (reference sequence). V lost 5 bases to trimming and J lost 7 bases, with 12 bases between them. This CDR3 has 13 amino acids. The CDR3 DNA is TGTGCCAGTAGTGTGACAGATTGGCAGCCCCAGCATTTT. This gives the protein CASSVTDWQPQHF.

Written as DNA, the CDR3 is TGTGCCAGCAGCCCCCCGTGGGGACTAGCGGAAGAGACCCAGTACTTC. This translates into CASSPPWGLAEETQYF. The chain joins TRBV7-9 to TRBJ2-5; 11 nucleotides agree with TRBD2. Trimming took 5 bases from V and 3 from J; bases not matched to a gene: 8. The length of the CDR3 is 16 residues. Per germline, CDR1 SEHNR and CDR2 FQNEAQ (reference sequence).

The genes are TRBV29-1 and TRBJ1-1; D not resolved. The CDR3 has 13 amino acids. Germline V gene sequence: CDR1 SQVTM, CDR2 ANQGSEA. V was pared by 6 bases and J by 2 bases, with 13 bases between. CDR3 loop: CSVTDGLNTEAFF. In nucleotides, the CDR3 is TGCAGCGTCACGGACGGTTTAAACACTGAAGCTTTCTTT.

This clone was detected a few times. The CDR3 sequence is CASSIGGGREAFF. Written as DNA, the CDR3 is TGTGCCAGTAGTATAGGGGGGGGCCGTGAAGCTTTCTTT. The chain recombines TRBV19 with TRBJ1-1, with TRBD1 as a possible D gene (6 bases). V shed 1 base and J shed 7 bases, with 10 bases lying between them. The CDR3 length is 13 residues. The germline CDR1 and CDR2 sequences are LNHDA and SQIVND (reference sequence).